The 27 T cell receptor beta chains presented below share a single source sample, sequenced in a study of cytomegalovirus exposure and HLA in healthy donors (dated by TCRdb to the late 2010s). Libraries were constructed by the immunoSEQ multiplex PCR assay. The multiplex PCR relied on a mix of 60 forward primers for TCR Vbeta segments and 13 reverse primers for TCR Jbeta segments. Here the immuneACCESS table is served through TCRdb, limited to in-frame sequences with V and J called. Missing clones are a known gap in these copies; in checked studies unresolved V genes cover under half, and the rest lacks a known reason. The sample table contains about 160,000 clones; only one count was recorded for more than 75% of them. Together, the top ten hold around 3.2% of the sample. Sequenced: PBMCs. These receptor sequences come from a human donor in good health.

J is TRBJ1-5 and V is TRBV28; D possibly corresponds to TRBD1 (5 bases). This CDR3 is built from 15 residues. Trimming took 5 bases from V and 3 from J, leaving 14 bases between them. Per the germline V gene, CDR1 is MDHEN and CDR2 is SYDVKM. The DNA for the CDR3 is TGTGCCAGCAGTCTCCCGGGGGGACCCAATCAGCCCCAGCATTTT. It yields the protein CASSLPGGPNQPQHF.

The chain combines TRBV10-3 with TRBJ2-2; tentatively, D is TRBD1 (6 bases). CDR1 and CDR2 (germline): ENHRY, SYGVKD. The CDR3 totals 16 residues. Trimming removed 7 bases at V and 2 bases at J, with 17 bases between. The CDR3 nucleotides read TGTGCCATCATAAGGGCGGACAGCCTTAACACCGGGGAGCTGTTTTTT. This codes for CAIIRADSLNTGELFF.

This chain connects TRBV6-1 to TRBJ1-1, with unresolved D. Germline V gives CDR1 MNHNS, CDR2 SASEGT. The CDR3 is made up of 12 amino acids. V lost 10 bases and J lost 2, with 11 bases in between. The CDR3 is CATHFSNTEAFF. The CDR3 DNA follows: TGTGCCACCCACTTCTCTAACACTGAAGCTTTCTTT.

This chain connects TRBV6-1 to TRBJ2-1, with D maybe TRBD2 (6 bases). Trimming removed 6 bases from V and 9 bases from J, with 12 bases in between. Germline V gene sequence: CDR1 MNHNS, CDR2 SASEGT. The CDR3 contains 12 residues. The CDR3 DNA is TGTGCCAGCAGCTTCGGGACTTCTGAGCAGTTCTTC. Amino acids: CASSFGTSEQFF.

The chain uses TRBV5-6 and TRBJ1-1; 10 bases line up with TRBD1. The CDR3 has 15 amino acids. The germline CDR1 and CDR2 sequences are SGHDT and YYEEEE. V trimming: 2 bases; J trimming: 5 bases; junction bases outside the gene matches: 6. The chain's CDR3 is CASSLAGTGETEAFF. Here the CDR3 DNA reads TGTGCCAGCAGCTTAGCAGGGACAGGGGAAACTGAAGCTTTCTTT.

This clone was seen a few times. The chain couples TRBV30 to TRBJ1-4; a possible D gene is TRBD1 (5 bases). V lost 7 bases, J lost 4 bases, and 19 bases lay in between. This CDR3 is built from 15 residues. CDR1 is GTSNPN, CDR2 SVGIG, per germline (reference sequence). CDR3 nucleotides: TGTGCCTTCCCCCCCGACCAGGGCGATAATGAAAAACTGTTTTTT. Its protein product is CAFPPDQGDNEKLFF.

This chain uses TRBV6-1 with TRBJ1-1, with TRBD1 identical over 8 bases. The CDR3 length is 15 residues. Germline CDR1 and CDR2: MNHNS and SASEGT. With 4 bases clipped from V and 1 base from J, the junction kept 5 bases outside the gene matches. CDR3 sequence (DNA): TGTGCCAGCAGTGGGCGCGGGACAGGGAACACTGAAGCTTTCTTT. It encodes CASSGRGTGNTEAFF.

J is TRBJ2-1 and V is TRBV5-1; 13 nucleotides match TRBD2. The CDR3 runs 17 residues. V lost 0 bases and J lost 3; bases outside the gene matches: 3. The germline gives CDR1 SGHRS, CDR2 YFSETQ. The CDR3 reads CASSLGLAGGYYNEQFF. The CDR3 DNA reads TGCGCCAGCAGCTTGGGACTAGCGGGGGGATACTACAATGAGCAGTTCTTC.

The chain joins TRBV6-6 to TRBJ1-4; a possible D gene is TRBD1 (5 bases). The V end was cut by 7 bases, the J end by 5 bases, with 14 bases between. Germline CDR1 and CDR2: MNHNY and SVGAGI (reference sequence). The CDR3 length is 14 residues. The CDR3 DNA follows: TGTGCCAGCACCTACGACAGTGTGAATGAAAAACTGTTTTTT. Protein: CASTYDSVNEKLFF.

This sequence joins TRBV5-6 and TRBJ1-4; D call uncertain. The V end lost 3 bases, the J end lost 7 bases, and 10 bases lay between the germline ends. There are 13 residues in the CDR3. Germline CDR1 SGHDT, CDR2 YYEEEE. CDR3 in DNA: TGTGCCAGCAGCTACGCAAACAGTGAAAAACTGTTTTTT. Amino acids: CASSYANSEKLFF.

The rearrangement uses TRBV28 and TRBJ1-1, with TRBD1 matching 9 bases. The V gene end was trimmed by 5 bases and the J gene end by 4 bases; junction bases not matched to a gene: 5. The germline gives CDR1 MDHEN, CDR2 SYDVKM. The CDR3 is 14 residues long. In nucleotides, the CDR3 is TGTGCCAGCAGTCCTGGGACAGGGATCACTGAAGCTTTCTTT. Encoded protein: CASSPGTGITEAFF.

Concerning this clone: At one end the junction does not follow the germline gene, possibly because of a read error. The rearrangement uses TRBV10-3 and TRBJ2-7, with a tentative D call TRBD2 (5 bases). CDR1 and CDR2 (germline): ENHRY, SYGVKD. The CDR3 is made up of 15 amino acids. CDR3 DNA: TGTGCCATCAGTGGGACTTATACGAGCTCCTACGAGCAGTATTTC. Encoded protein: CAISGTYTSSYEQYF.

The gene calls are TRBV30 and TRBJ1-2; the D is unclear. The V end lost 8 bases, the J end lost 1 base, and 29 bases lay between the germline ends. The CDR3 covers 18 residues. Germline loops: CDR1 GTSNPN, CDR2 SVGIG (reference sequence). The CDR3 protein is CAESGGSASDGLNYGYTF. DNA of the CDR3: TGTGCCGAGTCGGGCGGTTCCGCCTCGGACGGACTTAACTATGGCTACACCTTC. Combining the CDR3 with reference TRBV30 and TRBJ1-2 gives the whole variable domain SQTIHQWPATLVQPVGSPLSLECTVEGTSNPNLYWYRQAAGRGLQLLFYSVGIGQISSEVPQNLSASRPQDRQFILSSKKLLLSDSGFYLCAESGGSASDGLNYGYTFGSGTRLTVV.

The V call is TRBV27, the J call TRBJ1-6; the D is unclear. The length of the CDR3 is 12 residues. Germline CDR1 and CDR2: MNHEY and SMNVEV (reference sequence). Trimming took off 3 bases at V and 10 bases at J, with 7 bases between the two ends. The CDR3 spells CASSFSGSPLHF. The CDR3 coding sequence is TGTGCCAGCAGTTTCTCAGGATCACCCCTCCACTTT.

V gene TRBV29-1 combines with J gene TRBJ1-2, with TRBD1 matching 7 bases. The CDR3 loop spans 13 amino acids. CDR1 SQVTM and CDR2 ANQGSEA come from the germline V gene. V dropped 6 bases and J dropped 11; count of bases not matched to a gene: 15. The CDR3 DNA reads TGCAGCGTCGTCCGGGACAGCGGGCCGGGGTACACCTTC. Its translation is CSVVRDSGPGYTF.

The V and J genes are TRBV5-1 and TRBJ2-1; TRBD2 matches at 9 bases. V lost 0 bases to trimming and J lost 7 bases; unmatched junction nucleotides: 5. Germline V CDR1 and CDR2: SGHRS, YFSETQ. The CDR3 extends over 15 amino acids. The CDR3 DNA reads as TGCGCCAGCAGCTTGGAGGGCGGGGGGGTAAATGAGCAGTTCTTC. Its translation is CASSLEGGGVNEQFF. The whole variable domain, remainder taken from reference TRBV5-1 and TRBJ2-1, is KAGVTQTPRYLIKTRGQQVTLSCSPISGHRSVSWYQQTPGQGLQFLFEYFSETQRNKGNFPGRFSGRQFSNSRSEMNVSTLELGDSALYLCASSLEGGGVNEQFFGPGTRLTVL.

The chain uses TRBV19 and TRBJ1-2; 7 bases fit TRBD1. Germline V CDR1 and CDR2: LNHDA, SQIVND (reference sequence). The CDR3 has 14 amino acids. V dropped 4 bases and J dropped 4; count of bases not matched to a gene: 6. The CDR3 here is CASSTRDRRYGYTF. For the CDR3, the DNA is TGTGCCAGTAGTACCCGGGACAGACGCTATGGCTACACCTTC.

The chain combines TRBV5-1 with TRBJ1-4, with 9 bases fitting TRBD1. This CDR3 is built from 14 residues. The V gene end was trimmed by 3 bases and the J gene end by 4 bases; junction bases not matched to a gene: 1. Germline loops: CDR1 SGHRS, CDR2 YFSETQ. DNA of the CDR3: TGCGCCAGCAGCTCGGGACAGGGTAATGAAAAACTGTTTTTT. Translated: CASSSGQGNEKLFF.

There are a few counts of this clone. This chain links TRBV4-2 with TRBJ2-6, with D tentatively TRBD1 (5 bases). There are 16 residues in the CDR3. Germline loops: CDR1 LGHNA, CDR2 YNFKEQ. The V and J ends lost 1 base and 1 base respectively, with 8 bases between them. The chain's CDR3 is CASSQVGVSGANVLTF. The CDR3 DNA is TGTGCCAGCAGCCAAGTAGGGGTTTCTGGGGCCAACGTCCTGACTTTC.

This clone was picked up a small number of times. The gene calls are TRBV7-9 and TRBJ1-5; 10 bases fit TRBD1. CDR1 SEHNR and CDR2 FQNEAQ come from the germline V gene (reference sequence). The CDR3 runs 14 residues. V shed 5 bases, J shed 4 bases, and the junction held 2 bases outside the gene matches. As DNA, the CDR3 is TGTGCCAGCAGCACGGACAGGGGGAATCAGCCCCAGCATTTT. This encodes CASSTDRGNQPQHF.

This clone was observed once. The chain uses TRBV7-3 and TRBJ2-3; 10 nucleotides match TRBD2. The germline V gene encodes CDR1 SGHTA and CDR2 FQGTGA. Trimming removed 5 bases from V and 4 bases from J; junction bases left unmatched: 15. This CDR3 is built from 18 residues. CDR3 DNA sequence: TGTGCCAGCAGCCCATTAGGCGCTAGCGGGAGTATCGCAGATACGCAGTATTTT. Amino acids: CASSPLGASGSIADTQYF. The variable domain in full, completed from reference TRBV7-3 and TRBJ2-3, reads GAGVSQTPSNKVTEKGKYVELRCDPISGHTALYWYRQSLGQGPEFLIYFQGTGAADDSGLPNDRFFAVRPEGSVSTLKIQRTERGDSAVYLCASSPLGASGSIADTQYFGPGTRLTVL.

This clone was picked up one time. The chain is built from TRBV2 and TRBJ1-5; D gene uncertain. The CDR3 is 12 amino acids. Between the trimmed V and J ends, which lost 8 bases and 1 base, there was a span of 6 bases. Germline-derived CDR1 and CDR2 are SNHLY and FYNNEI. DNA for the CDR3: TGTGCCAGCCATTCCAGCAATCAGCCCCAGCATTTT. Residues: CASHSSNQPQHF.

The gene calls are TRBV7-8 and TRBJ2-7; 8 bases align to TRBD2. CDR1 and CDR2 from the germline V gene are SGHVS and FQNEAQ. The CDR3 is made up of 15 amino acids. V was clipped by 5 bases and J by 5 bases; unmatched bases: 11. The DNA for the CDR3 is TGTGCCAGCAGCCCCCTGGCGGGAGGCAGCCACGAGCAGTACTTC. As protein: CASSPLAGGSHEQYF.

The V gene is TRBV5-6, the J gene TRBJ2-5; D perhaps matches TRBD1 (5 bases). The last part of the DNA fits TRBJ2-7 better; the J call may be wrong. CDR3 length: 14 amino acids. CDR1 and CDR2 from the germline V gene are SGHDT and YYEEEE. Here the CDR3 reads CASSVRQSSYEQYF. The CDR3 DNA reads TGTGCCAGCAGCGTACGACAGAGCTCCTACGAGCAGTACTTC.

The V and J genes are TRBV9 and TRBJ2-1; 9 bases are shared with TRBD1. V shed 3 bases and J 3 bases; nucleotides not matched to a gene: 10. The CDR3 runs 17 residues. Germline CDR1 and CDR2: SGDLS and YYNGEE. DNA of the CDR3: TGTGCCAGCAGCGCCGCGGGACAGGGCGAATTCTACAATGAGCAGTTCTTC. Residues: CASSAAGQGEFYNEQFF.

V and J are TRBV29-1 and TRBJ1-2, with D unresolved. Trimming left V 4 bases short and J 6 bases short, with 12 bases between. This CDR3 has 12 residues. Germline V gives CDR1 SQVTM, CDR2 ANQGSEA. The chain's CDR3 is CSVVRVTDGYTF. The DNA for the CDR3 is TGCAGCGTTGTGCGGGTGACGGATGGCTACACCTTC. Supplemented by reference TRBV29-1 and TRBJ1-2, the full variable domain reads SAVISQKPSRDICQRGTSLTIQCQVDSQVTMMFWYRQQPGQSLTLIATANQGSEATYESGFVIDKFPISRPNLTFSTLTVSNMSPEDSSIYLCSVVRVTDGYTFGSGTRLTVV.

This clone was detected a few times. V gene TRBV7-3 combines with J gene TRBJ2-3; D might be TRBD2 (6 bases). The CDR3 sequence is 16 residues long. Trimming took 5 bases from V and 3 from J, leaving 18 bases between them. Looked up from germline, CDR1 is SGHTA and CDR2 is FQGTGA. CDR3 sequence (DNA): TGTGCCAGCAGCCCTCTACCGGGAGAAGGTACAGATACGCAGTATTTT. It codes for CASSPLPGEGTDTQYF.